The entry below describes one T cell receptor beta chain. Other DNA sequences of this sample code for an identical CDR3. These data come from a study of cytomegalovirus exposure and HLA in healthy donors. TCRdb's table, derived via immunoSEQ multiplex PCR, lists solely in-frame clones and lacks some. The data hold some 130,000 clones, with approximately 82% observed a single time. The CDR3 has 15 amino acids. The J segment lost 4 bases and the V segment lost 4 bases, leaving 4 bases of the junction unmatched. Germline values: CDR1 MNHEY, CDR2 SMNVEV (reference sequence). Sequencing was done on a sample of PBMCs. The rearrangement links TRBV27 to TRBJ2-1; 10 bases line up with TRBD2. The receptor was derived from a man aged 25 to 40 in good health and CMV-seropositive. CDR3 nucleotides: TGTGCCAGCAGTTCACTAGCGGGGTCATACAATGAGCAGTTCTTC. Translating gives CASSSLAGSYNEQFF.